This T cell receptor (beta chain) was retrieved from a study of blood T cell repertoires in COVID-19. In the study overall: Samples taken during acute and convalescent COVID-19 were collected in the United States, Italy and Spain. PBMCs, B-cell-depleted T cells, or T cells were the source of the cDNA or gDNA that made up the material.

Authors' methods: It was from reference gene primer amplification that nucleated cell counts were estimated. Data came from immunoSEQ multiplex PCR; TCRdb stores just in-frame clones and leaves some out. V and J calls plus clone size are reproduced from that table; the DNA served to infer D and trimming. The repertoire holds approximately 300,000 clones, with around 87% as singletons. The CDR3 has 15 amino acids. V dropped 4 bases and J dropped 1; count of bases not matched to a gene: 3. Germline CDR1 reads SEHNR; CDR2 reads FQNEAQ (reference sequence). J is TRBJ1-1 and V is TRBV7-9; the match to TRBD1 covers 10 bases. This TCR derives from a woman aged 25 to 39 who had recovered from COVID-19. The specimen was PBMCs or T cells enriched from blood (not recorded which). Here the CDR3 DNA reads TGTGCCAGCAGCTCGGGACAGGGGTGGAACACTGAAGCTTTCTTT. This gives the protein CASSSGQGWNTEAFF.